This T cell receptor beta chain comes out of a study of blood T cell repertoires in COVID-19. The study drew participants aged about 18 to 89 years from 24 US areas. Original data processing: Amplification with reference gene primers provided the estimates of nucleated cell counts. The assay was immunoSEQ multiplex PCR, and TCRdb's table has in-frame clones only and misses some. V, J and clone size were drawn from that table, and D and trimming were deduced from the DNA. The sample contains hundreds of thousands of clones, 75% to 90% of which appear only once. Germline lookup yields CDR1 SGHTA and CDR2 FQGTGA. The V gene end was trimmed by 3 bases and the J gene end by 0 bases; junction bases not matched to a gene: 8. The CDR3 is 18 residues long.

The V call is TRBV7-3, the J call TRBJ2-6, with 7 nucleotides matching TRBD1. The source is a young woman with acute COVID-19. Material: PBMCs or T cells enriched from blood (not recorded which). The CDR3 DNA reads as TGTGCCAGCAGCTTTGACAGGGTCCCGAGCTCTGGGGCCAACGTCCTGACTTTC. It is translated as CASSFDRVPSSGANVLTF.